The source of this T cell receptor beta chain is a study of cytomegalovirus exposure and HLA in healthy donors. This CDR3 comprises 17 residues. CDR1 SNHLY and CDR2 FYNNEI come from the germline V gene. V shed 5 bases, J shed 3 bases, and the junction held 10 bases outside the gene matches. TCRdb keeps only in-frame clones here, not all; method: immunoSEQ multiplex PCR. The sample consists of roughly 350,000 clones, 86% of them appearing once. This receptor was taken from a woman younger than 30 in good health and CMV-seronegative. J is TRBJ2-2 and V is TRBV2; 9 bases map to TRBD1. Sequencing was performed on PBMCs. CDR3 in DNA: TGTGCCAGCAGTATCACAGGGGGCGCGTTGTACACCGGGGAGCTGTTTTTT. Translating gives CASSITGGALYTGELFF.